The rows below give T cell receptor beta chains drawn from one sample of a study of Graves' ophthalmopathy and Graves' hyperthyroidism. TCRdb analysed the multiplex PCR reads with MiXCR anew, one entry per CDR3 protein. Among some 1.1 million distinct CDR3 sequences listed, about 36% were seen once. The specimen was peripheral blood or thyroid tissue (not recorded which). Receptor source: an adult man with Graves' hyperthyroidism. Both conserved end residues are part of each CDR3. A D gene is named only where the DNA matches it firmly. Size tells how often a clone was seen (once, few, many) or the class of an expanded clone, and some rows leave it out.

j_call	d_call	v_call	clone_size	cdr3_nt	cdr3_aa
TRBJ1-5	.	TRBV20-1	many	TGCAGTGCAGAAGGGAAGGGTCGGGATCAGCCCCAGCATTTT	CSAEGKGRDQPQHF
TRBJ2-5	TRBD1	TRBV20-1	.	TGCAGTGCTCCTAGACAGGGGGGGGGGGAGACCCAGTACTTC	CSAPRQGGGETQYF
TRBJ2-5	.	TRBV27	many	TGTGCCAGCAGTTTATCGATGATTGGGACCCAGTACTTC	CASSLSMIGTQYF
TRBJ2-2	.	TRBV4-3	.	TGCGCCAGCAGCCAGGACAGAATATTTGCGGTAACCGGGGAGCTGTTTTTT	CASSQDRIFAVTGELFF
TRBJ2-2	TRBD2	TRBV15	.	TGTGCCACCAGCAGAGGATCACTAGCGGGAGAGAACACCGGGGAGCTGTTTTTT	CATSRGSLAGENTGELFF
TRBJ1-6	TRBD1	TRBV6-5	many	TGTGCCAGCACCCGGACAGGGGATTCACCCCTCCACTTT	CASTRTGDSPLHF
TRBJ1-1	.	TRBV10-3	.	TGTGCCATCAAAAGGGCGGGTTACGAAGCTTTCTTT	CAIKRAGYEAFF
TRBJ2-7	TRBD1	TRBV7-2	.	TGTGTCAGCAGGACCCACAGGGGAAAAGTCTACGAGCAGTACTTC	CVSRTHRGKVYEQYF
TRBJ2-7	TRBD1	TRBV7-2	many	TGTGCCAGCAGCTCGTTGGACAGGAGACTAATTACCTACGAGCAGTACTTC	CASSSLDRRLITYEQYF
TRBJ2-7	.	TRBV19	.	TGTGCCAGTAGTGATCAGGGGGGAGCCTACGAGCAGTACTTC	CASSDQGGAYEQYF
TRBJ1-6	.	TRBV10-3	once	TGTGCCATCAAACCGCCAGAGGCCAATTCACCCCTCCACTTT	CAIKPPEANSPLHF
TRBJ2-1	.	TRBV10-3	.	TGTGCCATCAGTGTGCAAGGTTATGATGAGCAGTTCTTC	CAISVQGYDEQFF
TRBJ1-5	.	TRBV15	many	TGTGCCACCAGCAGAGATGGGAATCAGCCCCAGCATTTT	CATSRDGNQPQHF
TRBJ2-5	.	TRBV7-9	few	TGCGCCAGCAGCCAAGGTGGCAGGGGCCAGGGGACCCAGTACTTC	CASSQGGRGQGTQYF
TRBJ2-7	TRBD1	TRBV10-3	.	TGTGCCAGCAGTTTATCGACCGGGACAGGCCCCATTTACGAGCAGTACTTC	CASSLSTGTGPIYEQYF
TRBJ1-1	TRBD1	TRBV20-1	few	TGCAGTGCTAGATCTGGGGACAGGGTCGTCACTGAAGCTTTCTTT	CSARSGDRVVTEAFF
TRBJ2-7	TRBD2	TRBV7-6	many	TGTGCCAGCAGCTTAGGTGGGCGGGAGGTCTACGAGCAGTACTTC	CASSLGGREVYEQYF
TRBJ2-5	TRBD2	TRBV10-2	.	TGCGCCAGCAGTGCCGGACTAGCGGGAGCGACAGAGACCCAGTACTTC	CASSAGLAGATETQYF
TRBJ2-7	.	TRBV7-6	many	TGTGCCAGCAGCATCACACAGGGTTCGGAGCAGTACTTC	CASSITQGSEQYF
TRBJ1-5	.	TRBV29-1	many	TGCAGCGTTAAAAAGGACAATCAGCCCCAGCATTTT	CSVKKDNQPQHF
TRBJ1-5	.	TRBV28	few	TGTGCCAGCAGTGACAGGATAACGAGCAATCAGCCCCAGCATTTT	CASSDRITSNQPQHF
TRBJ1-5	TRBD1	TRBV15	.	TGTGCCACCAGCTTCGGACAGGGAAATCAGCCCCAGCATTTT	CATSFGQGNQPQHF
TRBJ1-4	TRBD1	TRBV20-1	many	TGCAGTGCCGAAGACAGGGCCGGTAATGAAAAACTGTTTTTT	CSAEDRAGNEKLFF
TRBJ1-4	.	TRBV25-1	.	TGTGCCAGCAGACCACCCGGATGGGGCACTAATGAAAAACTGTTTTTT	CASRPPGWGTNEKLFF
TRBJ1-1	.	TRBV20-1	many	TGCAGTGCTAGAAAAACGATGAACACTGAAGCTTTCTTT	CSARKTMNTEAFF
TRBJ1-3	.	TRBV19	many	TGTGCCAGTATCAAGGGGACGGCTGGAAACACCATATATTTT	CASIKGTAGNTIYF
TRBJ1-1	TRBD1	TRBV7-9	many	TGTGCCAGCAGTCCCGACAGGGGTAACACTGAAGCTTTCTTT	CASSPDRGNTEAFF